The 4 T cell receptor beta chains below all came from one sample that was sequenced in a study of T-cell reconstitution after alpha-beta-depleted transplantation in children (dated by TCRdb to about 2016). The library was generated by PCR. Sequencing relied on an Illumina HiSeq 2500. TCR library preparation used molecular barcoding, with unique molecular identifiers applied to normalize quantification of the TCRbeta repertoire. TCRdb reprocessed the public reads (quality trimming at Q25 with fastp, clone calling with MiXCR) and kept in-frame beta chains. A single entry per CDR3 protein holds the most common genes and DNA from its merged rows. The table for this sample lists 500,000 to 600,000 distinct CDR3 sequences; around 17% of them were counted only once. Together, the top ten hold 3.3% of the sample. Here the sequenced sample was PBMCs from the stem cell graft donor, taken from the stem cell graft. These TCRs come from a human donor who donated a stem cell graft to a child with acute lymphoblastic leukemia.

This clonotype showed up just a few times. The CDR3 coding sequence is TGTGCCAGCAGCTTAAGCCGGGGACATGGGGATACGCAGTATTTT. It encodes CASSLSRGHGDTQYF. This rearrangement joins TRBV7-9 to TRBJ2-3, with D maybe TRBD1 (6 bases). Germline CDR1 reads SEHNR; CDR2 reads FQNEAQ (reference sequence). Trimming cost V 2 bases and J 6 bases, with 15 bases left between them. The CDR3 has 15 amino acids.

The chain links TRBV5-1 to TRBJ2-7; 8 nucleotides align to TRBD2. Germline V gene lookup returns CDR1 SGHRS and CDR2 YFSETQ. With V trimmed by 2 bases and J by 2 bases, 9 bases remained unmatched. This CDR3 is 16 amino acids long. The DNA for the CDR3 is TGCGCCAGCAGCTTCATTGCCGGGACTAGAACCTACGAGCAGTACTTC. As protein: CASSFIAGTRTYEQYF.

This clonotype occurred a few times. The chain uses TRBV6-5 and TRBJ2-7, with TRBD2 matching over 7 bases. In germline, CDR1 is MNHEY, CDR2 SVGAGI. Germline trimming cut 2 bases from V and 1 base from J; bases unmatched to any gene: 5. The CDR3 runs to 15 residues. The CDR3 protein is CASSYRGLPSYEQYF. The CDR3, as DNA: TGTGCCAGCAGTTACCGGGGACTACCATCCTACGAGCAGTACTTC.

In nucleotides, the CDR3 is TGTGCCAGCAGCTTGCGCGGGAGAAGTACGGATGAGCAGTTCTTC. Its protein is CASSLRGRSTDEQFF. This chain joins TRBV5-5 and TRBJ2-1; 7 nucleotides match TRBD2. The germline gives CDR1 SGHKS, CDR2 YYEKEE (reference sequence). The CDR3 is 15 residues long. The J segment lost 8 bases and the V segment lost 1 base, leaving 9 bases of the junction unmatched.